One sample yielded the 7 T cell receptor beta chains listed below, sequenced in a study of sequential checkpoint blockade in melanoma. Treatment reported: randomized to nivolumab then ipilimumab (arm A) or the reverse (arm B). Profiling relied on immunoSEQ multiplex PCR, and the TCRdb table lists in-frame clones only, not all of them. The sample holds fewer than 30,000 clones, roughly 77% seen once. The sequencing here drew on CD8+ T cells sorted from blood (inferred from file names), taken from a patient given nivolumab and ipilimumab in sequence. These receptors came from a human donor with melanoma.

The rearrangement links TRBV4-3 to TRBJ2-3; D gene unclear. Between the trimmed V and J ends, which lost 0 bases and 0 bases, there was a span of 10 bases. CDR3 size: 16 residues. CDR1 LGHNA and CDR2 YSLEER come from the germline V gene. The CDR3 coding sequence is TGCGCCAGCAGCCAAGATTGGGCCAGTAGCACAGATACGCAGTATTTT. This encodes CASSQDWASSTDTQYF.

This rearrangement joins TRBV30 to TRBJ1-2, with TRBD1 identical over 7 bases. With 1 base clipped from V and 2 bases from J, the junction kept 13 bases outside the gene matches. Germline V gives CDR1 GTSNPN, CDR2 SVGIG (reference sequence). The CDR3 extends over 17 amino acids. CDR3 in amino acids: CAWSEVVRDRINYGYTF. The DNA for the CDR3 is TGTGCCTGGAGTGAGGTAGTTAGGGACAGAATCAACTATGGCTACACCTTC.

This sequence joins TRBV5-1 and TRBJ2-3, with 9 bases that match TRBD1. Germline V lookup: CDR1 SGHRS, CDR2 YFSETQ. This CDR3 is built from 14 residues. V shed 4 bases, J shed 6 bases, and the junction held 6 bases outside the gene matches. The DNA for the CDR3 is TGCGCCAGCAGCGAAGGGACAGGGAGCGATACGCAGTATTTT. Its protein is CASSEGTGSDTQYF.

This rearrangement joins TRBV19 to TRBJ2-7; the match to TRBD1 covers 9 bases. The CDR3 contains 14 residues. CDR1 and CDR2 (germline): LNHDA, SQIVND (reference sequence). J was trimmed by 3 bases and V by 7 bases; bases with no gene match: 7. The CDR3, as DNA: TGTGCCAGTACCCCCGGGACAGGGCTCTACGAGCAGTACTTC. Amino acids: CASTPGTGLYEQYF.

The CDR3 reads CASSPPGRGTEAFF. Written as DNA, the CDR3 is TGTGCCAGCAGCCCCCCCGGTAGGGGTACTGAAGCTTTCTTT. The chain recombines TRBV7-6 with TRBJ1-1, with a weak D call TRBD1 (5 bases). This CDR3 has 14 amino acids. V dropped 5 bases and J dropped 5 bases, with 15 bases sitting between them. Germline V gene lookup returns CDR1 SGHVS and CDR2 FNYEAQ.

The V and J genes are TRBV19 and TRBJ1-1; D is undetermined. Germline-derived CDR1 and CDR2 are LNHDA and SQIVND (reference sequence). The CDR3 spans 13 residues. V lost 3 bases to trimming and J lost 2 bases, with 7 bases between them. CDR3 loop: CASSIGGNTEAFF. The CDR3 nucleotides read TGTGCCAGTAGTATCGGCGGAAACACTGAAGCTTTCTTT. The full variable domain, its missing parts supplied by reference TRBV19 and TRBJ1-1, is DGGITQSPKYLFRKEGQNVTLSCEQNLNHDAMYWYRQDPGQGLRLIYYSQIVNDFQKGDIAEGYSVSREKKESFPLTVTSAQKNPTAFYLCASSIGGNTEAFFGQGTRLTVV.

The chain uses TRBV6-5 and TRBJ2-1; possible D gene TRBD2, 6 bases. Germline CDR1 MNHEY, CDR2 SVGAGI. V was trimmed by 8 bases and J by 0 bases, leaving 14 bases between them. This CDR3 is built from 15 residues. The CDR3 sequence: CASRGDGSSYNEQFF. CDR3 nucleotides: TGTGCCAGCCGAGGAGACGGGAGCTCCTACAATGAGCAGTTCTTC.